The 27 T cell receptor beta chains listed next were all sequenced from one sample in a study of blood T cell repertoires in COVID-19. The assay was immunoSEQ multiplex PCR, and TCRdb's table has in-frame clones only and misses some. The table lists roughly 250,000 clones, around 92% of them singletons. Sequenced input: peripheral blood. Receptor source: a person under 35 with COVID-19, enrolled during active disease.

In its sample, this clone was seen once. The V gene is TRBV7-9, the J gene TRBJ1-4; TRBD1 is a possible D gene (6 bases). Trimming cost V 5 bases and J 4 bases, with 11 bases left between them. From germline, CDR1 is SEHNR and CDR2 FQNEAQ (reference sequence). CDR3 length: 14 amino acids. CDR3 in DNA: TGTGCCAGCAGCGCTCCGGGACATAATGAAAAACTGTTTTTT. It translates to CASSAPGHNEKLFF. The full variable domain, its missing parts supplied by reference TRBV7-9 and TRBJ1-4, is DTGVSQNPRHKITKRGQNVTFRCDPISEHNRLYWYRQTLGQGPEFLTYFQNEAQLEKSRLLSDRFSAERPKGSFSTLEIQRTEQGDSAMYLCASSAPGHNEKLFFGSGTQLSVL.

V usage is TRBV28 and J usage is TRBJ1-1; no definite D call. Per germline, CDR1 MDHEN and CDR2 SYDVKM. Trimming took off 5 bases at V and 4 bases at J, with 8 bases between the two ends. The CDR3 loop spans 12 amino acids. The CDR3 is CASSGRGTEAFF. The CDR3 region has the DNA TGTGCCAGCAGTGGGCGGGGCACTGAAGCTTTCTTT.

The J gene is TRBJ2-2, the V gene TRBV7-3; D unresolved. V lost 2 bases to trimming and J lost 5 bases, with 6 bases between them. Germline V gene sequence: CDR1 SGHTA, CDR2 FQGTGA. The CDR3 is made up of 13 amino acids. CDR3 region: CASSLQLTGELFF. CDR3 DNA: TGTGCCAGCAGCTTACAACTTACCGGGGAGCTGTTTTTT. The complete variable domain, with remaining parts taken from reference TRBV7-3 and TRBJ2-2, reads GAGVSQTPSNKVTEKGKYVELRCDPISGHTALYWYRQSLGQGPEFLIYFQGTGAADDSGLPNDRFFAVRPEGSVSTLKIQRTERGDSAVYLCASSLQLTGELFFGEGSRLTVL.

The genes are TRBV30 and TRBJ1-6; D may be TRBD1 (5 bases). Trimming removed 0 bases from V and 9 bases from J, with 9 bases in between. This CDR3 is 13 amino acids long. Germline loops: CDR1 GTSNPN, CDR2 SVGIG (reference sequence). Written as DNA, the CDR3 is TGTGCCTGGAGTGTTGGGGGGGGTTCACCCCTCCACTTT. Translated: CAWSVGGGSPLHF. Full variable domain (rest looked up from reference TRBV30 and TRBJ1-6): SQTIHQWPATLVQPVGSPLSLECTVEGTSNPNLYWYRQAAGRGLQLLFYSVGIGQISSEVPQNLSASRPQDRQFILSSKKLLLSDSGFYLCAWSVGGGSPLHFGNGTRLTVT.

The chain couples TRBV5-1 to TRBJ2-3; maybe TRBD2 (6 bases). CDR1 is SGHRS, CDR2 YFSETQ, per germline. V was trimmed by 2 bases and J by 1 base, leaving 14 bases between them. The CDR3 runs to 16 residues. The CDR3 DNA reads TGCGCCAGCAGCTTTGGGGGAGGAATCGGCACAGATACGCAGTATTTT. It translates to CASSFGGGIGTDTQYF. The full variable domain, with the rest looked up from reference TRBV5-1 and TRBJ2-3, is KAGVTQTPRYLIKTRGQQVTLSCSPISGHRSVSWYQQTPGQGLQFLFEYFSETQRNKGNFPGRFSGRQFSNSRSEMNVSTLELGDSALYLCASSFGGGIGTDTQYFGPGTRLTVL.

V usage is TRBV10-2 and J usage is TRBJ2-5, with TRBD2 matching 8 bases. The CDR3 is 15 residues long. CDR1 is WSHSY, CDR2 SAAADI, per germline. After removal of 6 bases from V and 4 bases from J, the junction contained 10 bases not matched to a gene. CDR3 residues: CASRQPGLGGETQYF. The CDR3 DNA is TGCGCCAGCAGGCAACCGGGACTAGGGGGAGAGACCCAGTACTTC.

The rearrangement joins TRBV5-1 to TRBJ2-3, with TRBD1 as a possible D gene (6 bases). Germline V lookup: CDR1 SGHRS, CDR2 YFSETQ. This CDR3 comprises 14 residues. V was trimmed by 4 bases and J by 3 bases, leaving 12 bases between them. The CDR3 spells CASSPLQGTDTQYF. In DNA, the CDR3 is TGCGCCAGCAGCCCTTTGCAGGGGACAGATACGCAGTATTTT.

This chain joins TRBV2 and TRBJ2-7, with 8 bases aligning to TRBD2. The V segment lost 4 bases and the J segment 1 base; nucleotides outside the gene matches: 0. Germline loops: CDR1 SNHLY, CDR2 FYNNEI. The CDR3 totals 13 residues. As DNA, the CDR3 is TGTGCCAGCAGTGGACTAGCGTCCTACGAGCAGTACTTC. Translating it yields CASSGLASYEQYF. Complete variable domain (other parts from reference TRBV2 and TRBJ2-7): EPEVTQTPSHQVTQMGQEVILRCVPISNHLYFYWYRQILGQKVEFLVSFYNNEISEKSEIFDDQFSVERPDGSNFTLKIRSTKLEDSAMYFCASSGLASYEQYFGPGTRLTVT.

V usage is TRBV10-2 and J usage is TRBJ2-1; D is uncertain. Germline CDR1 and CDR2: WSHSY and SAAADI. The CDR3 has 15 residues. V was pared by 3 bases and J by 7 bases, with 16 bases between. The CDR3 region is CASSDLASAVNEQFF. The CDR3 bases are TGCGCCAGCAGTGATTTAGCTTCAGCTGTTAATGAGCAGTTCTTC.

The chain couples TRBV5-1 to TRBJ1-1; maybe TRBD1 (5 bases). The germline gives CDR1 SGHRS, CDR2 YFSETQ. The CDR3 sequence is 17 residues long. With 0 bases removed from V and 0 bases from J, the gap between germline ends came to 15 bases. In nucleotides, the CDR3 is TGCGCCAGCAGCTTGGCCGTGTTTCAGGGATTGAACACTGAAGCTTTCTTT. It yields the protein CASSLAVFQGLNTEAFF.

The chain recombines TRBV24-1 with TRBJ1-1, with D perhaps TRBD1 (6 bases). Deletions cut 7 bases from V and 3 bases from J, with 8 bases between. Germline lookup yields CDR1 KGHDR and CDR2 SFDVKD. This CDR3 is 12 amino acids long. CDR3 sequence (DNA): TGTGCCACCAGCGGACAGTACACTGAAGCTTTCTTT. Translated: CATSGQYTEAFF.

DNA for the CDR3: TGTGCCAGTAGTATAAGACAGCCTTCCAACGTCCTGACTTTC. As protein: CASSIRQPSNVLTF. The rearrangement joins TRBV19 to TRBJ2-6, with a possible D match to TRBD1 (5 bases). The ends were cut back, 2 bases at V and 8 bases at J, with 10 bases in the middle. Germline CDR1 is LNHDA and CDR2 is SQIVND (reference sequence). This CDR3 has 14 residues.

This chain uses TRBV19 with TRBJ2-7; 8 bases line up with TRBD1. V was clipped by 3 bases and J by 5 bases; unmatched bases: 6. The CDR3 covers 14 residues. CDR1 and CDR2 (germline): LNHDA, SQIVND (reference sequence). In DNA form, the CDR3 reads TGTGCCAGTAGTATCGGGACAGGTAACGACGAGCAGTACTTC. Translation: CASSIGTGNDEQYF. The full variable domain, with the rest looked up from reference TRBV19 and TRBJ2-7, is DGGITQSPKYLFRKEGQNVTLSCEQNLNHDAMYWYRQDPGQGLRLIYYSQIVNDFQKGDIAEGYSVSREKKESFPLTVTSAQKNPTAFYLCASSIGTGNDEQYFGPGTRLTVT.

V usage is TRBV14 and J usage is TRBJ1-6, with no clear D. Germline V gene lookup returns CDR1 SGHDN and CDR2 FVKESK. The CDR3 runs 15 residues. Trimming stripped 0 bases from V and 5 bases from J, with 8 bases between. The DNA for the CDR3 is TGTGCCAGCAGCCAAGATCGGCAGGATAATTCACCCCTCCACTTT. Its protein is CASSQDRQDNSPLHF.

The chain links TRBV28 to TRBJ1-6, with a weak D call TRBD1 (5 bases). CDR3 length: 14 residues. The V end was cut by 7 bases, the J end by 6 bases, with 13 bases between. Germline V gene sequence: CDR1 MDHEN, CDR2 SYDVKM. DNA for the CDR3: TGTGCCAGCAACGAAGGGGAACGTAATTCACCCCTCCACTTT. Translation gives CASNEGERNSPLHF. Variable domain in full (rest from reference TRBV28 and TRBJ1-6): DVKVTQSSRYLVKRTGEKVFLECVQDMDHENMFWYRQDPGLGLRLIYFSYDVKMKEKGDIPEGYSVSREKKERFSLILESASTNQTSMYLCASNEGERNSPLHFGNGTRLTVT.

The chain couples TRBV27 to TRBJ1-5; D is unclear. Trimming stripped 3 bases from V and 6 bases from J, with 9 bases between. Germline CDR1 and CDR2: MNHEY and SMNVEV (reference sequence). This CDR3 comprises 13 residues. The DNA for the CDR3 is TGTGCCAGCAGTTTGGTCACTGGTCAGCCCCAGCATTTT. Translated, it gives CASSLVTGQPQHF.

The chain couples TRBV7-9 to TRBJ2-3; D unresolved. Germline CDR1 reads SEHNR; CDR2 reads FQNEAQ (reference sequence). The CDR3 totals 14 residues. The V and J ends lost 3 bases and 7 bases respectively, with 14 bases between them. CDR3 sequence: CASSFPPIKNTQYF. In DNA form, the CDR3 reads TGTGCCAGCAGCTTTCCCCCTATCAAAAATACGCAGTATTTT.

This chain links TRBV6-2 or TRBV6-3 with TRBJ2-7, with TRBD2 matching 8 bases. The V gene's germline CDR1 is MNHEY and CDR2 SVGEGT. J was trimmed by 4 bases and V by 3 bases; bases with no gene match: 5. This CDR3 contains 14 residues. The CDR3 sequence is CASSYTSGLYEQYF. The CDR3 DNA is TGTGCCAGCAGTTATACTAGCGGCTTATACGAGCAGTACTTC.

The CDR3 sequence: CAWSVQGRYTF. The CDR3 coding sequence is TGTGCCTGGAGTGTTCAGGGAAGATACACCTTC. The rearrangement joins TRBV30 to TRBJ1-2, with D possibly being TRBD1 (5 bases). Between the trimmed V and J ends, which lost 0 bases and 11 bases, there was a span of 10 bases. CDR1 is GTSNPN and CDR2 is SVGIG in the germline V gene (reference sequence). This CDR3 region has 11 residues.

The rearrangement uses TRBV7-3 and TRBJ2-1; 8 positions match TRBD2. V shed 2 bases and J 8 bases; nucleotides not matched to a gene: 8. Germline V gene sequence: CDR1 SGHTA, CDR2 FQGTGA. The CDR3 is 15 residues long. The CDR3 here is CASSLVPGGPDEQFF. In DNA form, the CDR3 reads TGTGCCAGCAGCTTAGTTCCGGGAGGGCCGGATGAGCAGTTCTTC.

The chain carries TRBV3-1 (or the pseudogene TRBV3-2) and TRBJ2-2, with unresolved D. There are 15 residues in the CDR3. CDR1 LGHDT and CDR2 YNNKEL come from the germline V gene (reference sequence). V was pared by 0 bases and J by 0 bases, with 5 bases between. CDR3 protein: CASSQESSNTGELFF. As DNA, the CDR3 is TGTGCCAGCAGCCAAGAATCCTCGAACACCGGGGAGCTGTTTTTT.

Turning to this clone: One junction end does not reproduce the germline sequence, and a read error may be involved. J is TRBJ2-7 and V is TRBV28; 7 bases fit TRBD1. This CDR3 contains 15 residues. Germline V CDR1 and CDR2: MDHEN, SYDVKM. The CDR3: CASSFSTGPSFEQYF. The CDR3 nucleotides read TGTGCCAGCAGTTTCTCGACAGGGCCTTCCTTCGAGCAGTACTTC.

The DNA of the CDR3 is TGTGCCAGCAGTGACTCTGTGACTAGCGGGAGAGGGGAGCTGTTTTTT. Its translation is CASSDSVTSGRGELFF. This sequence joins TRBV6-4 and TRBJ2-2; TRBD2 matches at 12 bases. The germline V gene encodes CDR1 MRHNA and CDR2 SNTAGT. The CDR3 is 16 residues long. V lost 0 bases and J lost 8; bases outside the gene matches: 4.

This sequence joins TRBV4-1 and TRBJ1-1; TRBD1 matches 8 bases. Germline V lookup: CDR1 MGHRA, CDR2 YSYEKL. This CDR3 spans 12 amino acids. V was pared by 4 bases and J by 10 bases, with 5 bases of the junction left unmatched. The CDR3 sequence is CASSPQGAGAFF. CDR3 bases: TGCGCCAGCAGCCCTCAGGGGGCCGGAGCTTTCTTT.

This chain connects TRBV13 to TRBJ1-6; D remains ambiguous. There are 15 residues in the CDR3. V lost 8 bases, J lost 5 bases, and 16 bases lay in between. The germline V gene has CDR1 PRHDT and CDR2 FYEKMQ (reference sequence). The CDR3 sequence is CASGLDGPDNSPLHF. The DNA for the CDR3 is TGTGCCAGCGGACTTGACGGACCAGATAATTCACCCCTCCACTTT.

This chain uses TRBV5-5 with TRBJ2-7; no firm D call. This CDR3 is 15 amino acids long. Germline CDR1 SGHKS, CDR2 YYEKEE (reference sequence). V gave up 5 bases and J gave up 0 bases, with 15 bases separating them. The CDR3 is CASRPSAASSYEQYF. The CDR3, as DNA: TGTGCCAGCAGGCCCTCGGCGGCCAGCTCCTACGAGCAGTACTTC.

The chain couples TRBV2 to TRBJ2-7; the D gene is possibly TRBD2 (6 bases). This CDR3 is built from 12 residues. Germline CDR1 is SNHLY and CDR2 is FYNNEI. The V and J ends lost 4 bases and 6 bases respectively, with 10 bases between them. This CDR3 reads CASSAGTVEQYF. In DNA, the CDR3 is TGTGCCAGCAGTGCCGGGACTGTCGAGCAGTACTTC.